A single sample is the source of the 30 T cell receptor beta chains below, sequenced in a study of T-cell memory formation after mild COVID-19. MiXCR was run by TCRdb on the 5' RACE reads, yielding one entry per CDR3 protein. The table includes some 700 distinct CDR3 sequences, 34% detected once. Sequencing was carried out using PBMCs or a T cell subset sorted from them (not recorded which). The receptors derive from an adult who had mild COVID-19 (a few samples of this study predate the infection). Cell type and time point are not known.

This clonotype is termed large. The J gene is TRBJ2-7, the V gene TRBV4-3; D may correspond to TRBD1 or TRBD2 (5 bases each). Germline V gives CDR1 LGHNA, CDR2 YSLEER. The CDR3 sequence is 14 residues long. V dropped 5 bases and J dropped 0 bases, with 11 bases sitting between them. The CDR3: CASSYGDGSYEQYF. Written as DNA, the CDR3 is TGCGCCAGCAGCTACGGGGACGGCTCCTACGAGCAGTACTTC.

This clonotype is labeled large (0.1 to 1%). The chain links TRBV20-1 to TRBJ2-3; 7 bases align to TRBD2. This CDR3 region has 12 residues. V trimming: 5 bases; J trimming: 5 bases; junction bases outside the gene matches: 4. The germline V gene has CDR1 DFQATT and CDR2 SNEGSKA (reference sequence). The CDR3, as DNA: TGCAGTGCTCGACGGGGGGTAGATACGCAGTATTTT. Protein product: CSARRGVDTQYF.

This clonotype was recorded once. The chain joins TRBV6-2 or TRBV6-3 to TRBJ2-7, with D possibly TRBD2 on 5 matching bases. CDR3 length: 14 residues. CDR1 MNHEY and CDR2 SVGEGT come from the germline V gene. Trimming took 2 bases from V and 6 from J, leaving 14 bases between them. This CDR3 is CASSYRAGIREQYV. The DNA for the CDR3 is TGTGCCAGCAGTTACCGGGCCGGGATCCGCGAGCAGTACGTC.

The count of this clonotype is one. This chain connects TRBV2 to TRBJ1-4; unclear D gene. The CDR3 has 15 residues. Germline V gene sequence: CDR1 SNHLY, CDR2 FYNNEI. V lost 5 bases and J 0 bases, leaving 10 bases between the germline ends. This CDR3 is CASSPGRATNEKLFF. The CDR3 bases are TGTGCCAGCAGTCCCGGGAGGGCAACTAATGAAAAACTGTTTTTT. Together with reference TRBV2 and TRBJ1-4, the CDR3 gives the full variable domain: EPEVTQTPSHQVTQMGQEVILRCVPISNHLYFYWYRQILGQKVEFLVSFYNNEISEKSEIFDDQFSVERPDGSNFTLKIRSTKLEDSAMYFCASSPGRATNEKLFFGSGTQLSVL.

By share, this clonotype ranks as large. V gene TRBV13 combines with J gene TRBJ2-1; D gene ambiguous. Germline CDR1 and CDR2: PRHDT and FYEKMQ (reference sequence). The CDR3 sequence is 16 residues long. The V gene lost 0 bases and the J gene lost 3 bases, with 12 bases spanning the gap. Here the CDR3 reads CASSLGGRPVYNEQFF. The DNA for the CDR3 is TGTGCCAGCAGCTTAGGGGGCCGGCCTGTCTACAATGAGCAGTTCTTC.

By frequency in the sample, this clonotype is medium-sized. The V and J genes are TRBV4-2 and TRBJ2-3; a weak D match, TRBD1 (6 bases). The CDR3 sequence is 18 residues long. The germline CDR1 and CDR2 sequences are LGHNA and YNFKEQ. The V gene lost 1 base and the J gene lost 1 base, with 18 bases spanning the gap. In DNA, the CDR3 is TGTGCCAGCAGCCAAGGAAAAGGGGGACCTACCGGCACAGATACGCAGTATTTT. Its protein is CASSQGKGGPTGTDTQYF.

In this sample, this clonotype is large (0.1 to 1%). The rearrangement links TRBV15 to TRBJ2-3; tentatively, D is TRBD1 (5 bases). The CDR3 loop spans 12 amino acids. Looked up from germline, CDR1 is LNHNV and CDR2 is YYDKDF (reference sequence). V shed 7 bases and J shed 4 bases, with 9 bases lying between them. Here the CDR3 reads CATTGWPDTQYF. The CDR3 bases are TGTGCCACCACAGGGTGGCCAGATACGCAGTATTTT.

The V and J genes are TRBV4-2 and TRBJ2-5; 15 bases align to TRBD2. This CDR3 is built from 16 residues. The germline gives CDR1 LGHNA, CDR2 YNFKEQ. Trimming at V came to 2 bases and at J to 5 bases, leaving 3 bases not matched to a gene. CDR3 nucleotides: TGTGCCAGCAGCCAAACCGGGACTAGCGGGGGGGAGACCCAGTACTTC. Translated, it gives CASSQTGTSGGETQYF.

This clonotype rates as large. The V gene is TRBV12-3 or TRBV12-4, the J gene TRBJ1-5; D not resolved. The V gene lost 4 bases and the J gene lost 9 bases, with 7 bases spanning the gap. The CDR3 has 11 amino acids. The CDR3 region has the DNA TGTGCCAGCAGTTCAGGCCGGCCCCAGCATTTT. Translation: CASSSGRPQHF.

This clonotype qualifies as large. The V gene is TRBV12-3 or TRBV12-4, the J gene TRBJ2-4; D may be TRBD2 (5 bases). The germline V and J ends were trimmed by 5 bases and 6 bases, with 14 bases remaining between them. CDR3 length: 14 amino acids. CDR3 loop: CASSHGLAGNIQYF. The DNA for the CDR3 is TGTGCCAGCAGTCATGGTCTAGCCGGAAACATTCAGTACTTC.

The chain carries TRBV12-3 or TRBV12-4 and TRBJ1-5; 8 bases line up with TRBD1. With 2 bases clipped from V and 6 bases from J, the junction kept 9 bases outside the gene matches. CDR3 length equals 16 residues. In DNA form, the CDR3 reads TGTGCCAGCAGTTTAACGACAGGGGTGGGGTTTCAGCCCCAGCATTTT. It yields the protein CASSLTTGVGFQPQHF.

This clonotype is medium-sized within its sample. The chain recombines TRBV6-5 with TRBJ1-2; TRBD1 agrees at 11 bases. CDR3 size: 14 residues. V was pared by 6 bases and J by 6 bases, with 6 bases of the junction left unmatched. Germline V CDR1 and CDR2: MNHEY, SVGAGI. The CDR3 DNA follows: TGTGCCAGCAGCCCGGGACAGGGGGAACATGGCTACACCTTC. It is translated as CASSPGQGEHGYTF.

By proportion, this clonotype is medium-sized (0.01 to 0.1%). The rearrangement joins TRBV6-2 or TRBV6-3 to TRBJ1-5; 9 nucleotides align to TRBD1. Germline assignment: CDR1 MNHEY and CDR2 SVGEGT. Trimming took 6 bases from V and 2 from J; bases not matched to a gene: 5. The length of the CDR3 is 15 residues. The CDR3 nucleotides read TGTGCCAGCAGGGGGACAGGGTCGCGCAATCAGCCCCAGCATTTT. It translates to CASRGTGSRNQPQHF.

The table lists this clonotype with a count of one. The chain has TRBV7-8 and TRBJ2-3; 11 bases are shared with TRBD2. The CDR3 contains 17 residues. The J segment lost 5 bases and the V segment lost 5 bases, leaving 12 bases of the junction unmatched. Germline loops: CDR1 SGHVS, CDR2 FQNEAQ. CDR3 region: CASSTRPGLAVQDTQYF. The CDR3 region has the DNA TGTGCCAGCAGCACCCGACCGGGACTAGCGGTCCAAGATACGCAGTATTTT.

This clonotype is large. CDR3 DNA: TGTGCCACCAGTGATCTCCGTGTGGCAGAGCCGGCTCCCTACGAGCAGTACTTC. This gives the protein CATSDLRVAEPAPYEQYF. The chain recombines TRBV24-1 with TRBJ2-7; D gene uncertain. The V gene lost 3 bases and the J gene lost 2 bases, with 22 bases spanning the gap. The V gene's germline CDR1 is KGHDR and CDR2 SFDVKD. The CDR3 loop spans 18 amino acids.

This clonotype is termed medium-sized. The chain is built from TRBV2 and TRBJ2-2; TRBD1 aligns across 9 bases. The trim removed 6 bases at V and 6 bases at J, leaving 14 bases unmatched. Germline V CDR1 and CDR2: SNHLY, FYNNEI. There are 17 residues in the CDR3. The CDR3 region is CASRDWAGQGPPGELFF. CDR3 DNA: TGTGCCAGCAGGGACTGGGCGGGACAGGGTCCCCCCGGGGAGCTGTTTTTT. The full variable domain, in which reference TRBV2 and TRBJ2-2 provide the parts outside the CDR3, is EPEVTQTPSHQVTQMGQEVILRCVPISNHLYFYWYRQILGQKVEFLVSFYNNEISEKSEIFDDQFSVERPDGSNFTLKIRSTKLEDSAMYFCASRDWAGQGPPGELFFGEGSRLTVL.

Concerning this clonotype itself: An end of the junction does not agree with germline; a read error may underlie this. CDR3 in amino acids: CASSGGIQETQYF. In DNA, the CDR3 is TGTGCTAGCAGCGGGGGTATTCAAGAGACCCAGTACTTC. This sequence joins TRBV7-7 and TRBJ2-5; 8 bases map to TRBD2. Germline-derived CDR1 and CDR2 are SSHAT and FNYEAQ (reference sequence). This CDR3 contains 13 residues.

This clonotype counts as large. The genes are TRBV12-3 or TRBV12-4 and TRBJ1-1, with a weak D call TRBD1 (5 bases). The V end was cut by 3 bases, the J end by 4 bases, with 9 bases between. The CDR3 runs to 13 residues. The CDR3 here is CASSFGGPTEAFF. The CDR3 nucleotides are TGTGCCAGCAGTTTCGGGGGACCCACTGAAGCTTTCTTT.

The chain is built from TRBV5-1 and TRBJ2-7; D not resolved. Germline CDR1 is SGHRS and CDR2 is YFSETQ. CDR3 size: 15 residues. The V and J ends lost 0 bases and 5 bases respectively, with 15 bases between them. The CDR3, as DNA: TGCGCCAGCAGCTTGGGGCACGCGCCCAGCGACGAGCAGTACGTC. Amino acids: CASSLGHAPSDEQYV.

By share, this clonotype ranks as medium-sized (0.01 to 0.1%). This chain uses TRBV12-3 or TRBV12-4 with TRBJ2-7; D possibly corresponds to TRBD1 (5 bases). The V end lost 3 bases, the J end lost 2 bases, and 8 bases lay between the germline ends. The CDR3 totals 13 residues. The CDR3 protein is CASSFWTPYEQYF. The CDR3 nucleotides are TGTGCCAGCAGTTTTTGGACACCCTACGAGCAGTACTTC.

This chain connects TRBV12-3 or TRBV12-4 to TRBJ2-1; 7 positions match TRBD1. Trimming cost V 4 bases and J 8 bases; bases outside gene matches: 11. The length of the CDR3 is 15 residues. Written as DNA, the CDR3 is TGTGCCAGCAGTTCCTATCTCGACAGGGCGTATGAGCAGTTCTTC. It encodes CASSSYLDRAYEQFF.

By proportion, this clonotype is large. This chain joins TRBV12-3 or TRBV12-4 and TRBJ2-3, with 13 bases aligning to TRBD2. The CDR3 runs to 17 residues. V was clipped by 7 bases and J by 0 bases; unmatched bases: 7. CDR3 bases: TGTGCCAGCAAGCGACTAGCGGGGGGAGTTAGCACAGATACGCAGTATTTT. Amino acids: CASKRLAGGVSTDTQYF.

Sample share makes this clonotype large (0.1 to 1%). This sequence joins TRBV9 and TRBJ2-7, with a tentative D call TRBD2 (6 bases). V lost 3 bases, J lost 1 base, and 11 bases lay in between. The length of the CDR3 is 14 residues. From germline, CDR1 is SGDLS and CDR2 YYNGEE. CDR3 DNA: TGTGCCAGCAGCGCAGGAGGGGCTTCCTACGAGCAGTACTTC. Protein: CASSAGGASYEQYF.

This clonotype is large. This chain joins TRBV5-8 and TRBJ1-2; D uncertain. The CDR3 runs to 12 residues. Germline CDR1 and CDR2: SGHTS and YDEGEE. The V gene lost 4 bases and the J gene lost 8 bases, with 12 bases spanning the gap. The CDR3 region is CASSRRSMGYTF. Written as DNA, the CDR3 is TGTGCCAGCAGCCGGCGTTCAATGGGCTACACCTTC.

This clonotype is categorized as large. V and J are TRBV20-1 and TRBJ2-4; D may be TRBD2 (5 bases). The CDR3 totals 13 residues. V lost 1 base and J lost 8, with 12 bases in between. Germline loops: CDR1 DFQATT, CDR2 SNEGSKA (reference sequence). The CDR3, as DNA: TGCAGTGCTAGAGCCAGTGACTATTACATTCAGTACTTC. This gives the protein CSARASDYYIQYF.

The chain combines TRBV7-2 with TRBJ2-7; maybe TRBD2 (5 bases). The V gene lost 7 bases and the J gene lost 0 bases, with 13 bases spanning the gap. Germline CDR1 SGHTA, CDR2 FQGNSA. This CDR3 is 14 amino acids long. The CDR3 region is CASTPLGSSYEQYF. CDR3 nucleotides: TGTGCCAGCACCCCCCTGGGGAGCTCCTACGAGCAGTACTTC.

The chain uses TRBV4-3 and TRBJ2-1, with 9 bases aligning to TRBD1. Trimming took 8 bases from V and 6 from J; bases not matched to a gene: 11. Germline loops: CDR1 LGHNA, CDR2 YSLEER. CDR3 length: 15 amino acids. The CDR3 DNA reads TGCGCCAGCGGGCCGTTGGGACAGGGAGGCAATGAGCAGTTCTTC. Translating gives CASGPLGQGGNEQFF.

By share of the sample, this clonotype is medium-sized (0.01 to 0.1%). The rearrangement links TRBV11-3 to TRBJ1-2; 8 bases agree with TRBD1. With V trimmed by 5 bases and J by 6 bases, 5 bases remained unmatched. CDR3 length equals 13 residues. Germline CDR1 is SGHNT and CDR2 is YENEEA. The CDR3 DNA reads TGTGCCAGCAGCCCTACAGGGGGAAATGGCTACACCTTC. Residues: CASSPTGGNGYTF.

The CDR3 coding sequence is TGTGCCAGCAGTTCCAGGTGGGCAGGCCAGAACACTGAAGCTTTCTTT. Protein: CASSSRWAGQNTEAFF. The chain has TRBV6-2 or TRBV6-3 and TRBJ1-1; D gene uncertain. Trimming shortened V by 4 bases and J by 1 base, and 16 bases separated the two germline ends. CDR3 size: 16 residues. Per germline, CDR1 MNHEY and CDR2 SVGEGT.

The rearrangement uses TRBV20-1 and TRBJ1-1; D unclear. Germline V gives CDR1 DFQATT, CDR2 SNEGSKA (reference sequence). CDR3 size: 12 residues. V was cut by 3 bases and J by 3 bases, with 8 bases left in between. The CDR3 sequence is CSARVRDTEAFF. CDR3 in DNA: TGCAGTGCTAGGGTTCGCGACACTGAAGCTTTCTTT.